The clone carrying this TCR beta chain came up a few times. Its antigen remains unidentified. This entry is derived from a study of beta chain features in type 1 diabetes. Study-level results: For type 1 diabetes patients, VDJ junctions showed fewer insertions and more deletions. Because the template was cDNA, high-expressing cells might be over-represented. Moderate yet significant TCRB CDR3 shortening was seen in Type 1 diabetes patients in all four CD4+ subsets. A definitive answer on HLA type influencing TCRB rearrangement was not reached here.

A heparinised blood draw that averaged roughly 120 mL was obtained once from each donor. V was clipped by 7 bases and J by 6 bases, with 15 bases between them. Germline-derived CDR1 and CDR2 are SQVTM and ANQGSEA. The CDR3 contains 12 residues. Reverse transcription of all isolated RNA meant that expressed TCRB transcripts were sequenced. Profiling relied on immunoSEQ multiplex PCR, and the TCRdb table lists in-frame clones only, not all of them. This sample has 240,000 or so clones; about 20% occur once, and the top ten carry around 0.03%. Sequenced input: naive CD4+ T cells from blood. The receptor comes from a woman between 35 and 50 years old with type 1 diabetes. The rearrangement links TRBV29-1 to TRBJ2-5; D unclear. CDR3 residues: CSETRVTKTQYF. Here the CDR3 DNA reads TGCAGCGAGACTCGGGTGACGAAGACCCAGTACTTC.